These 14 T cell receptor beta chains were sequenced from one sample in a study of T cells in Graves' hyperthyroidism and ophthalmopathy. The CDR3 regions of TCR beta were amplified from RNA transcripts. First-round RT-PCR targeting the TCR CDR3 was performed with the HTBI primer set. TCRdb used MiXCR to reprocess the multiplex PCR reads, holding one entry per CDR3 protein. Of about 560,000 distinct CDR3 sequences in the sample, about 43% were seen once. Sequenced material: peripheral blood or thyroid tissue (not recorded which). All receptors derive from a woman aged 18 to 35 with Graves' hyperthyroidism.

J is TRBJ2-7 and V is TRBV7-9; the match to TRBD1 covers 9 bases. Germline CDR1 reads SEHNR; CDR2 reads FQNEAQ (reference sequence). With 1 base clipped from V and 5 bases from J, the junction kept 6 bases outside the gene matches. The CDR3 runs to 15 residues. As DNA, the CDR3 is TGTGCCAGCAGCTTAGTAAGGACAGGGGTTGACGAGCAGTACTTC. Translated, it gives CASSLVRTGVDEQYF.

The chain recombines TRBV25-1 with TRBJ1-4, with 8 bases lining up with TRBD1. CDR3 length equals 15 residues. V shed 1 base and J 8 bases; nucleotides not matched to a gene: 6. The germline CDR1 and CDR2 sequences are MGHDK and SYGVNS. CDR3 in amino acids: CASSEWSGGYEKLFF. DNA for the CDR3: TGTGCCAGCAGTGAATGGTCAGGGGGCTACGAAAAACTGTTTTTT.

The chain has TRBV2 and TRBJ1-6; 7 bases line up with TRBD1. V was clipped by 4 bases and J by 7 bases; unmatched bases: 13. The CDR3 spans 17 residues. Germline V gives CDR1 SNHLY, CDR2 FYNNEI. CDR3 bases: TGTGCCAGCAGTGGCCCCGGGACAGCGTGGTGGAATTCACCCCTCCACTTT. This gives the protein CASSGPGTAWWNSPLHF.

Comments on this clonotype: It may be a read error: a sequence one base away is much more abundant. V usage is TRBV7-9 and J usage is TRBJ1-4; 8 bases align to TRBD1. This CDR3 is 14 amino acids long. From germline, CDR1 is SEHNR and CDR2 FQNEAQ (reference sequence). The CDR3 here is CTSSLTGVGKKLFF. Here the CDR3 DNA reads TGTACCAGCAGCCTGACAGGGGTTGGCAAAAAACTGTTTTTT.

The chain carries TRBV24-1 and TRBJ1-1; D not certain. The CDR3 has 13 residues. Trimming took off 12 bases at V and 1 base at J, with 14 bases between the two ends. Germline values: CDR1 KGHDR, CDR2 SFDVKD. The CDR3 spells CAGSPWQNTEAFF. CDR3 nucleotides: TGTGCCGGCTCACCGTGGCAGAACACTGAAGCTTTCTTT.

This clonotype appeared a few times. Sequence at one end of the junction differs from germline and may be a read error. This sequence joins TRBV10-3 and TRBJ2-5, with TRBD2 matching 10 bases. The CDR3 extends over 16 amino acids. The germline V gene has CDR1 ENHRY and CDR2 SYGVKD. This chain's CDR3 is CASSRLGLADKETQYF. CDR3 DNA sequence: TGTGCCAGCAGTAGACTTGGACTAGCGGACAAAGAGACCCAGTACTTC.

The chain has TRBV20-1 and TRBJ1-2; D gene unclear. CDR1 is DFQATT, CDR2 SNEGSKA, per germline (reference sequence). The CDR3 contains 12 residues. V lost 5 bases to trimming and J lost 8 bases, with 15 bases between them. DNA of the CDR3: TGCAGTGCTCCTGTCAGGTTGGGAGGCTACACCTTC. As protein: CSAPVRLGGYTF.

This clonotype appeared a few times. The rearrangement uses TRBV2 and TRBJ2-7; 13 nucleotides align to TRBD2. Germline V gives CDR1 SNHLY, CDR2 FYNNEI. The J segment lost 3 bases and the V segment lost 5 bases, leaving 7 bases of the junction unmatched. CDR3 length equals 16 residues. The CDR3 nucleotides are TGTGCCAGCAGTTCTTCCAGACTAGCGGGAGGCTACGAGCAGTACTTC. It specifies CASSSSRLAGGYEQYF.

This clonotype was found a few times. V usage is TRBV14 and J usage is TRBJ2-7; 7 nucleotides agree with TRBD2. V was clipped by 4 bases and J by 2 bases; unmatched bases: 8. Germline V lookup: CDR1 SGHDN, CDR2 FVKESK. This CDR3 spans 15 amino acids. CDR3 coding DNA: TGTGCCAGCAGCCGGGGGACTACGACAACCTACGAGCAGTACTTC. Its translation: CASSRGTTTTYEQYF.

The chain is built from TRBV5-1 and TRBJ1-4; D might be TRBD1 (5 bases). Per the germline V gene, CDR1 is SGHRS and CDR2 is YFSETQ. V was shortened by 6 bases and J by 8 bases, with 14 bases between the two germline ends. This CDR3 region has 13 residues. The CDR3 spells CASMRDLGEKLFF. The CDR3 DNA reads TGCGCCAGCATGCGGGACCTGGGGGAAAAACTGTTTTTT. Using reference TRBV5-1 and TRBJ1-4 for the parts outside the CDR3, the full variable domain is KAGVTQTPRYLIKTRGQQVTLSCSPISGHRSVSWYQQTPGQGLQFLFEYFSETQRNKGNFPGRFSGRQFSNSRSEMNVSTLELGDSALYLCASMRDLGEKLFFGSGTQLSVL.

This clonotype appeared a few times. V and J are TRBV5-8 and TRBJ1-3; 7 nucleotides match TRBD1. CDR1 SGHTS and CDR2 YDEGEE come from the germline V gene. Trimming at V came to 4 bases and at J to 4 bases, leaving 2 bases not matched to a gene. The CDR3 consists of 13 residues. Here the CDR3 reads CASSPGGGNTIYF. The CDR3, as DNA: TGTGCCAGCAGCCCAGGGGGAGGAAACACCATATATTTT.

This clonotype was counted only a few times. The chain links TRBV7-9 to TRBJ2-2; TRBD1 is a possible D gene (6 bases). V was trimmed by 1 base and J by 4 bases, leaving 10 bases between them. CDR1 is SEHNR and CDR2 is FQNEAQ in the germline V gene (reference sequence). This CDR3 has 15 residues. The CDR3 loop is CASSLVTGLTGELFF. The CDR3 nucleotides are TGTGCCAGCAGCTTAGTGACAGGTCTCACCGGGGAGCTGTTTTTT.

This clonotype was recorded a few times. This rearrangement joins TRBV7-2 to TRBJ1-1; D remains unclear. The germline V gene encodes CDR1 SGHTA and CDR2 FQGNSA. V was pared by 5 bases and J by 8 bases, with 12 bases between. The CDR3 is 12 residues long. DNA for the CDR3: TGTGCCAGCAGCCAAGGGCTCACGGAAGCTTTCTTT. It encodes CASSQGLTEAFF.

Of note for this clonotype: A junction boundary mismatches the germline segment, possibly from a read error. The chain joins TRBV24-1 to TRBJ2-5; D may be TRBD1 (6 bases). In germline, CDR1 is KGHDR, CDR2 SFDVKD. The CDR3 runs to 15 residues. As DNA, the CDR3 is TGTGCCAGCAGTTCGGGAAGAGGGGGTTTTGAGACCCAGTACTTC. Protein: CASSSGRGGFETQYF.